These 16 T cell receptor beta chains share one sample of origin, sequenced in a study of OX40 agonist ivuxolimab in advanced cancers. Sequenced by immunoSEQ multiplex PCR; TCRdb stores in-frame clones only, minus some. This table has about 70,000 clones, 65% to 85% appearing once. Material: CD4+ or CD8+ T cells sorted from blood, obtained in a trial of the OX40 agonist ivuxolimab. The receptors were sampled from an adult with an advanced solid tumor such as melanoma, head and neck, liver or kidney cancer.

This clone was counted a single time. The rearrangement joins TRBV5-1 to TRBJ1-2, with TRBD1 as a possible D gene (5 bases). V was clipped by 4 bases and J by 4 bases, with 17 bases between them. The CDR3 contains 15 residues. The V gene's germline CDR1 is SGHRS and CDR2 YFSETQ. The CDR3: CASSPSLTDSYGYTF. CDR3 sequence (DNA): TGCGCCAGCAGCCCTTCCCTGACAGACTCCTATGGCTACACCTTC. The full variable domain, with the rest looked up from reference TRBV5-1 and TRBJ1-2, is KAGVTQTPRYLIKTRGQQVTLSCSPISGHRSVSWYQQTPGQGLQFLFEYFSETQRNKGNFPGRFSGRQFSNSRSEMNVSTLELGDSALYLCASSPSLTDSYGYTFGSGTRLTVV.

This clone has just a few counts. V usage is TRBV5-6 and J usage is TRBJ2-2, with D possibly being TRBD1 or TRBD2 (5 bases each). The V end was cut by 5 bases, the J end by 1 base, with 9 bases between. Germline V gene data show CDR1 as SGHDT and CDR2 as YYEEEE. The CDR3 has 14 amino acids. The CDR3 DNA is TGTGCCAGCAGGGGGGAGTTGAACACCGGGGAGCTGTTTTTT. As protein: CASRGELNTGELFF. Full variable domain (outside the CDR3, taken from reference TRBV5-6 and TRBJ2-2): DAGVTQSPTHLIKTRGQQVTLRCSPKSGHDTVSWYQQALGQGPQFIFQYYEEEERQRGNFPDRFSGHQFPNYSSELNVNALLLGDSALYLCASRGELNTGELFFGEGSRLTVL.

The DNA for the CDR3 is TGTGCCAGTAGTCGGGACACCGATAATTCACCCCTCCACTTT. Translating it yields CASSRDTDNSPLHF. The chain uses TRBV19 and TRBJ1-6, with a weak D call TRBD1 (6 bases). This CDR3 has 14 residues. The V end was cut by 5 bases, the J end by 5 bases, with 10 bases between. The V gene's germline CDR1 is LNHDA and CDR2 SQIVND (reference sequence).

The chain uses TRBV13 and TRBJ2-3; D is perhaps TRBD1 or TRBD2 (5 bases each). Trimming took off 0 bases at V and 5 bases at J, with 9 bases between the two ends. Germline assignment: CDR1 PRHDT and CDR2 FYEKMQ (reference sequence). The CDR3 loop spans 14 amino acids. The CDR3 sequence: CASSLGGAGDTQYF. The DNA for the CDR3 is TGTGCCAGCAGCTTAGGCGGGGCTGGAGATACGCAGTATTTT.

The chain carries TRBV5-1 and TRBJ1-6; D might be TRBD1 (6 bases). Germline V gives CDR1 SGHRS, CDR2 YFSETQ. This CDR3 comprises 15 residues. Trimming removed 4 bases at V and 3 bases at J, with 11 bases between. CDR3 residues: CASSSGQYYNSPLHF. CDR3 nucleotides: TGCGCCAGCAGCAGTGGACAGTACTATAATTCACCCCTCCACTTT.

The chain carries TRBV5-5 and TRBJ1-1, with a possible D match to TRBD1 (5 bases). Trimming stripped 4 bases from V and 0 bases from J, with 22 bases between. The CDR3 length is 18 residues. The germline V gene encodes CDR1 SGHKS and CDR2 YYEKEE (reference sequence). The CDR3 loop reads CASSPYRGGLGVNTEAFF. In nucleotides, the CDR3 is TGTGCCAGCAGCCCCTACCGGGGAGGGTTGGGGGTGAACACTGAAGCTTTCTTT.

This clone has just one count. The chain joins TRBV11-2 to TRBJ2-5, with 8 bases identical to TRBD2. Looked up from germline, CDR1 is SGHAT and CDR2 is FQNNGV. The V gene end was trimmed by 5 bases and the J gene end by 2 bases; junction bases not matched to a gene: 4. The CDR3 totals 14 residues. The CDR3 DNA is TGTGCCAGCAGCCAGACGGGGGGGCAAGAGACCCAGTACTTC. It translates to CASSQTGGQETQYF.

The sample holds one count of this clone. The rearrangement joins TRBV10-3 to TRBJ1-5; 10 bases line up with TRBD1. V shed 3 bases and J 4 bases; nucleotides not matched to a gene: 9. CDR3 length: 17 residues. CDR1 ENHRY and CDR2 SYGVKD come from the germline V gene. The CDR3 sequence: CAISDSLGQGGNQPQHF. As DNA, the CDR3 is TGTGCCATCAGTGATTCCCTAGGACAGGGGGGGAATCAGCCCCAGCATTTT.

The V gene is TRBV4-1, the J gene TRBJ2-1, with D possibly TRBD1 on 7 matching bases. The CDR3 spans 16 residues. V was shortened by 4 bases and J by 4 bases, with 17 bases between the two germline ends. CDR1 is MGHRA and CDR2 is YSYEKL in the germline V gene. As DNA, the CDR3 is TGCGCCAGCAGCCGCGCGGGACAGATTACGTACAATGAGCAGTTCTTC. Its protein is CASSRAGQITYNEQFF.

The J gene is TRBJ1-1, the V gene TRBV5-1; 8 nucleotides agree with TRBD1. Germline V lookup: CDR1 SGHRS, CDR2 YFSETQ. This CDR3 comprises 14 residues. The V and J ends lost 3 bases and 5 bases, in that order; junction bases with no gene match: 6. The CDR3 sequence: CASSSLTGGTEAFF. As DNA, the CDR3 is TGCGCCAGCAGCTCCCTCACAGGGGGAACTGAAGCTTTCTTT.

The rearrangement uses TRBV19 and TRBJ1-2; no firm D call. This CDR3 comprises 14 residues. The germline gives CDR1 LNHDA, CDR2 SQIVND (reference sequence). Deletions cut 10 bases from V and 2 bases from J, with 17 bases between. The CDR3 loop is CATRSATANYGYTF. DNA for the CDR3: TGTGCCACTCGGTCAGCTACGGCAAACTATGGCTACACCTTC.

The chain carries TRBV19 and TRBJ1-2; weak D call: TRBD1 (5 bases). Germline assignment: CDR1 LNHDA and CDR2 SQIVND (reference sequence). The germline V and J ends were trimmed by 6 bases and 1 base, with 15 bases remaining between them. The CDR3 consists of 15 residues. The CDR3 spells CASSSSLTDNYGYTF. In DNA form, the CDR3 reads TGTGCCAGTAGCTCCTCGTTGACAGATAACTATGGCTACACCTTC. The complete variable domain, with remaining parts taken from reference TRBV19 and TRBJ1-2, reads DGGITQSPKYLFRKEGQNVTLSCEQNLNHDAMYWYRQDPGQGLRLIYYSQIVNDFQKGDIAEGYSVSREKKESFPLTVTSAQKNPTAFYLCASSSSLTDNYGYTFGSGTRLTVV.

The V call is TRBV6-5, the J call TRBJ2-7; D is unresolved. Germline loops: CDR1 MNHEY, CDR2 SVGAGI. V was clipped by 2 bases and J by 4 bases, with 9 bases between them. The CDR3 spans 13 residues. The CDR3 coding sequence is TGTGCCAGCAGTTACGGGGAAAGATACGAGCAGTACTTC. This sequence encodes CASSYGERYEQYF.

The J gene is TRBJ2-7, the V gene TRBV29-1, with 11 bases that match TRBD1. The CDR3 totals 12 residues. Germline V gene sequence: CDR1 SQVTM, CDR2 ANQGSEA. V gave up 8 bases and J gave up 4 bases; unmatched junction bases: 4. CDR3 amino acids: CSTGDRGYEQYF. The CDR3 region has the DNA TGCAGCACCGGGGACAGGGGGTACGAGCAGTACTTC.

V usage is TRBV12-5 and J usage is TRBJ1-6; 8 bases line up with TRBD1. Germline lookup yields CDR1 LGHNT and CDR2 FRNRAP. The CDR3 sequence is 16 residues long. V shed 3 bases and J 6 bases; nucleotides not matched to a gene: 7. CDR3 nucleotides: TGTGCTAGTGGTTTTCAGGGGGCGCTTGGTAATTCACCCCTCCACTTT. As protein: CASGFQGALGNSPLHF.

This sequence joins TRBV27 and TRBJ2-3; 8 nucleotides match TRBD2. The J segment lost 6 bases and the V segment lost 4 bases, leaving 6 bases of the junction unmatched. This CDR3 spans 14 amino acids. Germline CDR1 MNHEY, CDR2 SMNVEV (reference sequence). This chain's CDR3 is CASSYTGTRDTQYF. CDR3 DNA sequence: TGTGCCAGCAGTTATACGGGGACTAGGGATACGCAGTATTTT.